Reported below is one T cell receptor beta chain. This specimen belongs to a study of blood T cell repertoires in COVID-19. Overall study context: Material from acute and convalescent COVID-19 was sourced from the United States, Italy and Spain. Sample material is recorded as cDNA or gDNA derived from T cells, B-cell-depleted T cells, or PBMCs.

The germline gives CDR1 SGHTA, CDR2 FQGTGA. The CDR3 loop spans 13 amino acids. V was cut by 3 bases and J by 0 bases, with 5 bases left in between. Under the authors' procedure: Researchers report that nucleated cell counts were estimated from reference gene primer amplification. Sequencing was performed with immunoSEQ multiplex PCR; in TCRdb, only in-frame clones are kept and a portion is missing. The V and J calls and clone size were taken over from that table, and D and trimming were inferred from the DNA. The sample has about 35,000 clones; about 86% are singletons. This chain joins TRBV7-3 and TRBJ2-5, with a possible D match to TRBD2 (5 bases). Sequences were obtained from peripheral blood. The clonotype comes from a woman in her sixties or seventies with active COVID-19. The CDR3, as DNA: TGTGCCAGCAGCTTTAGCGACCAAGAGACCCAGTACTTC. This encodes CASSFSDQETQYF. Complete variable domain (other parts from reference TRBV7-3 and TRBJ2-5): GAGVSQTPSNKVTEKGKYVELRCDPISGHTALYWYRQSLGQGPEFLIYFQGTGAADDSGLPNDRFFAVRPEGSVSTLKIQRTERGDSAVYLCASSFSDQETQYFGPGTRLLVL.